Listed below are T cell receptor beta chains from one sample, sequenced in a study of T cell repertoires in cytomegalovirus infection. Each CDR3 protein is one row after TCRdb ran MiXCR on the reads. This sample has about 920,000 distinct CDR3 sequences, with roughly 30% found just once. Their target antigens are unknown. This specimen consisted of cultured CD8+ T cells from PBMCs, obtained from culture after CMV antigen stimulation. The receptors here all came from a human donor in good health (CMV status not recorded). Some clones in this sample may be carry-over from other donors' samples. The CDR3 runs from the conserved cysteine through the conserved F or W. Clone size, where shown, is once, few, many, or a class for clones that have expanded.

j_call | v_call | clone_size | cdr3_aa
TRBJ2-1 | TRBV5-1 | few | CASRQTGREQFF
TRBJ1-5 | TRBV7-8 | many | CASRQEQGAGQPQHF
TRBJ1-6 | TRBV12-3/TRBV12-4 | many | CASSRAVGLSNSPLHF
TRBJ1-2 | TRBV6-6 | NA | CAINAGHGYTF
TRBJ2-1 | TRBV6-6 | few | CASSYSRASGQGSDNEQFF
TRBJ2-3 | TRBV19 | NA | CASSIGETFTDTQYF
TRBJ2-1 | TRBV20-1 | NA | CSARTIRSYNEQFF
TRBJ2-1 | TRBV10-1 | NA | CASSGVSGGASYNEQFF
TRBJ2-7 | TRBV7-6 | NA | CASSFGQGIYEQYF
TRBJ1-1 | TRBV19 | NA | CASSKGITEAFF
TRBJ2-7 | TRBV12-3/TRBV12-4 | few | CASSPPTGRIYEQYF
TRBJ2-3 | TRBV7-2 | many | CASSLVRTTDTQYF
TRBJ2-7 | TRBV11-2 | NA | CASSLEWGLAYEQYF
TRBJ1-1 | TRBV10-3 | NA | CAISDAGRAFF
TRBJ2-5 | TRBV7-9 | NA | CASSIITGGSIWRETQYF
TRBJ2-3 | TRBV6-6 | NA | CASSVSYTQYF